A selection of T cell receptor beta chains follows, all from one sample in a study of blood T cell repertoires in COVID-19. Assay used: immunoSEQ multiplex PCR; TCRdb lists only in-frame clones, some missing. The data hold 400,000 to 450,000 clones, with around 91% observed a single time. Sequencing used PBMCs or T cells enriched from blood (not recorded which). These receptor sequences come from a man between 25 and 39 years old who had recovered from COVID-19. Both conserved end residues are trimmed from each CDR3.

j_gene: TRBJ2-7; v_gene: TRBV28; CDR3aa: ASSSSGGRLEQY
j_gene: TRBJ2-1; v_gene: TRBV4-1; CDR3aa: ASSQYSGTSGRNEQF
j_gene: TRBJ2-7; v_gene: TRBV6-5; CDR3aa: ASGQNYEQY
j_gene: TRBJ2-5; v_gene: TRBV7-9; CDR3aa: ASSFFLGAGPQETQY
j_gene: TRBJ1-3; v_gene: TRBV5-1; CDR3aa: ASSRQGSDGNTIY
j_gene: TRBJ1-2; v_gene: TRBV4-1; CDR3aa: ASSRGEGTGPGYT
j_gene: TRBJ2-7; v_gene: TRBV27; CDR3aa: ASSFGTSGPYEQY
j_gene: TRBJ1-3; v_gene: TRBV18; CDR3aa: ASSPGFGDSGNTIY
j_gene: TRBJ2-2; v_gene: TRBV24-1; CDR3aa: ATSPGTSGRALNTGELF
j_gene: TRBJ2-5; v_gene: TRBV5-1; CDR3aa: ASSASGRTQETQY
j_gene: TRBJ2-5; v_gene: TRBV2; CDR3aa: ASRWETGGQETQY
j_gene: TRBJ1-1; v_gene: TRBV10-3; CDR3aa: AIRLNTEAF
j_gene: TRBJ2-7; v_gene: TRBV2; CDR3aa: ASSPVSGREGQQY
j_gene: TRBJ2-1; v_gene: TRBV29-1; CDR3aa: SVTTPGLAGQRREQF
j_gene: TRBJ1-2; v_gene: TRBV5-1; CDR3aa: ASSLYPGGGEGYT
j_gene: TRBJ1-1; v_gene: TRBV15; CDR3aa: ATSRDADSTEAF
j_gene: TRBJ1-2; v_gene: TRBV15; CDR3aa: ATSSRQGFYGYT
j_gene: TRBJ2-5; v_gene: TRBV9; CDR3aa: ASSVYERQETQY
j_gene: TRBJ2-1; v_gene: TRBV28; CDR3aa: ASSPSTGDHYNEQF
j_gene: TRBJ1-3; v_gene: TRBV4-2; CDR3aa: ASSPGDNGGNTIY